These 20 T cell receptor beta chains came from one sample sequenced in a study of blood T cell repertoires in COVID-19. Profiled with immunoSEQ multiplex PCR; TCRdb holds only in-frame clones, not every one. Counted here are 100,000 or so clones, roughly 77% occurring once; the ten biggest clones make up 24%. Material for sequencing was peripheral blood. These receptor sequences come from a human donor in a cohort sampled during active COVID-19.

J is TRBJ1-1 and V is TRBV7-2; TRBD1 might be the D (5 bases). CDR3 length: 14 amino acids. Trimming stripped 3 bases from V and 4 bases from J, with 12 bases between. Germline CDR1 SGHTA, CDR2 FQGNSA. The CDR3: CASSLTVLITEAFF. CDR3 nucleotide sequence: TGTGCCAGCAGCTTGACAGTCTTGATCACTGAAGCTTTCTTT.

This chain joins TRBV6-2 or TRBV6-3 and TRBJ2-7; the match to TRBD2 covers 12 bases. The CDR3 is 19 amino acids. Trimming at V came to 5 bases and at J to 4 bases, leaving 18 bases not matched to a gene. Germline CDR1 is MNHEY and CDR2 is SVGEGT. CDR3 sequence (DNA): TGTGCCAGCAGTCTAGCGGGGGGGGGCCGGAATCCCCTCGCGTACGAGCAGTACTTC. This gives the protein CASSLAGGGRNPLAYEQYF.

V is TRBV7-6 and J is TRBJ2-1, with TRBD2 matching over 12 bases. V shed 3 bases and J 1 base; nucleotides not matched to a gene: 13. CDR1 SGHVS and CDR2 FNYEAQ come from the germline V gene. This CDR3 has 20 amino acids. The CDR3 DNA reads as TGTGCCAGCAGCTTCGGGACTAGCGGGTGGGGGGGTATGTCCTACAATGAGCAGTTCTTC. Its translation: CASSFGTSGWGGMSYNEQFF.

This clone appeared a few times. The CDR3 region has the DNA TGTGCCAGTATGAGGTTGGAGGACAGAGCTAACTATGGCTACACCTTC. Residues: CASMRLEDRANYGYTF. The chain combines TRBV19 with TRBJ1-2; D may be TRBD1 (6 bases). V gave up 7 bases and J gave up 0 bases, with 18 bases separating them. CDR1 is LNHDA and CDR2 is SQIVND in the germline V gene (reference sequence). This CDR3 has 16 residues.

The rearrangement joins TRBV11-2 to TRBJ2-1; 8 positions agree with TRBD2. The CDR3 is 15 residues long. V lost 6 bases, J lost 6 bases, and 10 bases stayed unmatched. The germline V gene has CDR1 SGHAT and CDR2 FQNNGV. CDR3 coding DNA: TGTGCCAGCAGATATCCGGGACTAGACGGCAATGAGCAGTTCTTC. This sequence encodes CASRYPGLDGNEQFF.

The V gene is TRBV5-1, the J gene TRBJ1-2; tentatively, D is TRBD1 (5 bases). The CDR3 loop spans 15 amino acids. With 0 bases removed from V and 3 bases from J, the gap between germline ends came to 12 bases. Germline values: CDR1 SGHRS, CDR2 YFSETQ. Here the CDR3 DNA reads TGCGCCAGCAGCTTGGGTGCAGGGTACGACTATGGCTACACCTTC. Protein product: CASSLGAGYDYGYTF.

The CDR3 nucleotides are TGTGCCAGCAGTGATTTAGCGGGGGTGACAGATACGCAGTATTTT. It encodes CASSDLAGVTDTQYF. This chain joins TRBV6-1 and TRBJ2-3; the match to TRBD2 covers 9 bases. The CDR3 spans 15 residues. Germline trimming cut 3 bases from V and 3 bases from J; bases unmatched to any gene: 4. Looked up from germline, CDR1 is MNHNS and CDR2 is SASEGT.

V and J are TRBV18 and TRBJ2-3, with D possibly being TRBD1 (6 bases). From germline, CDR1 is KGHSH and CDR2 LQKENI. The V end lost 3 bases, the J end lost 2 bases, and 18 bases lay between the germline ends. CDR3 length: 17 residues. CDR3 DNA sequence: TGTGCCAGCTCACCCGGGACATCAATGGGGTACACAGATACGCAGTATTTT. Residues: CASSPGTSMGYTDTQYF.

The J gene is TRBJ2-3, the V gene TRBV2, with a possible D match to TRBD1 (6 bases). Germline CDR1 reads SNHLY; CDR2 reads FYNNEI. The V and J ends lost 3 bases and 3 bases respectively, with 22 bases between them. CDR3 size: 18 residues. CDR3 coding DNA: TGTGCCAGCAGTGATGTGGGACATACCATAATGGGGACAGATACGCAGTATTTT. It codes for CASSDVGHTIMGTDTQYF.

The gene calls are TRBV9 and TRBJ1-2; TRBD1 might be the D (5 bases). The CDR3 contains 12 residues. The V gene lost 4 bases and the J gene lost 3 bases, with 7 bases spanning the gap. Germline CDR1 and CDR2: SGDLS and YYNGEE. The CDR3 sequence is CASSPRDYGYTF. CDR3 in DNA: TGTGCCAGCAGCCCCAGGGACTATGGCTACACCTTC.

The gene calls are TRBV6-2 or TRBV6-3 and TRBJ2-1; the D gene is possibly TRBD2 (6 bases). From germline, CDR1 is MNHEY and CDR2 SVGEGT. Trimming shortened V by 6 bases and J by 2 bases, and 20 bases separated the two germline ends. The CDR3 runs to 17 residues. The DNA of the CDR3 is TGTGCCAGCAGCAATTCCCACGGGAGTCCCCCCTACAATGAGCAGTTCTTC. As protein: CASSNSHGSPPYNEQFF.

This chain joins TRBV7-9 and TRBJ2-1; the match to TRBD2 covers 7 bases. The CDR3 is 16 residues long. Germline CDR1 reads SEHNR; CDR2 reads FQNEAQ (reference sequence). The V segment lost 7 bases and the J segment 2 bases; nucleotides outside the gene matches: 11. CDR3 sequence reads: CASNKGLDLTYNEQFF. DNA of the CDR3: TGTGCCAGCAACAAAGGACTAGACCTTACCTACAATGAGCAGTTCTTC.

In this sample, this clone turned up a few times. The V gene is TRBV7-9, the J gene TRBJ2-7; D not resolved. V lost 5 bases, J lost 3 bases, and 20 bases lay in between. The germline V gene has CDR1 SEHNR and CDR2 FQNEAQ (reference sequence). The length of the CDR3 is 16 residues. CDR3 loop: CASSGDDPVYFYEQYF. Here the CDR3 DNA reads TGTGCCAGCAGCGGAGACGACCCAGTGTATTTCTACGAGCAGTACTTC.

This clone was detected many times. The chain has TRBV7-2 and TRBJ2-7, with D perhaps matching TRBD1 (6 bases). This CDR3 comprises 15 residues. CDR1 is SGHTA and CDR2 is FQGNSA in the germline V gene. Trimming shortened V by 1 base and J by 0 bases, and 10 bases separated the two germline ends. CDR3 in amino acids: CASSLVGGSSYEQYF. The CDR3, as DNA: TGTGCCAGCAGCTTAGTAGGGGGATCCTCCTACGAGCAGTACTTC. The whole variable domain, remainder taken from reference TRBV7-2 and TRBJ2-7, is GAGVSQSPSNKVTEKGKDVELRCDPISGHTALYWYRQSLGQGLEFLIYFQGNSAPDKSGLPSDRFSAERTGGSVSTLTIQRTQQEDSAVYLCASSLVGGSSYEQYFGPGTRLTVT.

The rearrangement uses TRBV5-1 and TRBJ2-7, with a possible D match to TRBD1 (5 bases). Looked up from germline, CDR1 is SGHRS and CDR2 is YFSETQ. The CDR3 sequence is 15 residues long. Trimming stripped 1 base from V and 4 bases from J, with 15 bases between. Written as DNA, the CDR3 is TGCGCCAGCAGCTTGTATCGCAGGGAAAATTACGAGCAGTACTTC. It specifies CASSLYRRENYEQYF. The entire variable domain, with the rest obtained from reference TRBV5-1 and TRBJ2-7, is as follows: KAGVTQTPRYLIKTRGQQVTLSCSPISGHRSVSWYQQTPGQGLQFLFEYFSETQRNKGNFPGRFSGRQFSNSRSEMNVSTLELGDSALYLCASSLYRRENYEQYFGPGTRLTVT.

This clone turned up a few times. The rearrangement links TRBV6-5 to TRBJ2-7, with TRBD1 matching 8 bases. CDR1 and CDR2 from the germline V gene are MNHEY and SVGAGI. After removal of 4 bases from V and 3 bases from J, the junction contained 8 bases not matched to a gene. The CDR3 is made up of 15 amino acids. CDR3 sequence reads: CASSSQPGTGYEQYF. The CDR3 bases are TGTGCCAGCAGTTCCCAGCCCGGGACAGGCTACGAGCAGTACTTC.

This chain links TRBV19 with TRBJ2-2, with 8 bases lining up with TRBD2. Unmatched junction bases numbered 3, after V lost 6 bases and J lost 0 bases. The CDR3 contains 15 residues. From germline, CDR1 is LNHDA and CDR2 SQIVND (reference sequence). In DNA, the CDR3 is TGTGCCAGTAGGACGGGACTAGCGAACACCGGGGAGCTGTTTTTT. Translating it yields CASRTGLANTGELFF.

This clone has more than one count but fewer than ten. The chain combines TRBV12-3 or TRBV12-4 with TRBJ1-1; 9 nucleotides align to TRBD1. The junction had 6 bases not matched to a gene; V was cut back by 8 bases and J by 5 bases. CDR3 length: 13 amino acids. CDR3 sequence: CASRDRARTEAFF. The DNA of the CDR3 is TGTGCCAGCCGGGACAGGGCGAGGACTGAAGCTTTCTTT.

V gene TRBV6-5 combines with J gene TRBJ2-5, with D perhaps TRBD1 (6 bases). Looked up from germline, CDR1 is MNHEY and CDR2 is SVGAGI. V was shortened by 6 bases and J by 4 bases, with 15 bases between the two germline ends. CDR3 size: 14 residues. CDR3 in amino acids: CASRPPGDGETQYF. The DNA of the CDR3 is TGTGCCAGCAGGCCCCCAGGGGATGGAGAGACCCAGTACTTC.

The chain has TRBV6-5 and TRBJ2-1; 9 bases align to TRBD1. Germline-derived CDR1 and CDR2 are MNHEY and SVGAGI. This CDR3 spans 13 amino acids. The trim removed 6 bases at V and 7 bases at J, leaving 4 bases unmatched. In DNA form, the CDR3 reads TGTGCCAGCAGGTGGACAGGGGAGAATGAGCAGTTCTTC. Protein product: CASRWTGENEQFF.